This T cell receptor beta chain was obtained from a study of identical twins. V dropped 11 bases and J dropped 9 bases, with 20 bases sitting between them. The V gene's germline CDR1 is ENHRY and CDR2 SYGVKD. The CDR3 length is 13 residues. MiXCR was run by TCRdb on the 5' RACE reads, yielding one entry per CDR3 protein. The sample contains approximately 210,000 distinct CDR3 sequences, about a tenth of which appear only once. This clonotype was recorded many times. The chain is built from TRBV10-3 and TRBJ2-1, with D perhaps matching TRBD2 (6 bases). This clonotype was sampled from a woman aged 18-29 years in good health. The source material was memory (CD45RO+) T cells sorted from blood. CDR3: CAVQTRSRGEQFF. The CDR3 DNA reads as TGTGCCGTCCAGACTAGAAGTCGAGGTGAGCAGTTCTTC.